The 4 T cell receptor beta chains below all came from one sample that was sequenced in a study of beta chain features in type 1 diabetes. Study outcomes and limitations: TCRB CDR3 length was moderately but significantly reduced in all four CD4+ subsets of Type 1 diabetes patients.

Isolated RNA was reverse transcribed in full, so expressed TCRB transcripts were sequenced. Assay used: immunoSEQ multiplex PCR; TCRdb lists only in-frame clones, some missing. The sample holds 280,000 or so clones, 14% to 15% seen once. These receptors have no identified antigens. The sample was naive CD4+ T cells from blood. The receptors shown here come from a man younger than 35 with type 1 diabetes.

The chain joins TRBV9 to TRBJ1-6, with a weak D call TRBD1 (5 bases). V was clipped by 3 bases and J by 6 bases, with 10 bases between them. Germline CDR1 is SGDLS and CDR2 is YYNGEE. The CDR3 spans 14 residues. The CDR3 DNA reads TGTGCCAGCAGCGCGACAGAGCTTAATTCACCCCTCCACTTT. It codes for CASSATELNSPLHF.

This clone turned up a few times. The genes are TRBV18 and TRBJ2-3; tentatively, D is TRBD2 (6 bases). The germline V gene has CDR1 KGHSH and CDR2 LQKENI. Trimming shortened V by 6 bases and J by 3 bases, and 25 bases separated the two germline ends. The CDR3 sequence is 18 residues long. Here the CDR3 reads CASSDAWGGPKGTDTQYF. The CDR3 region has the DNA TGTGCCAGCTCTGACGCCTGGGGAGGCCCTAAGGGGACAGATACGCAGTATTTT.

This clone was recorded only once. The rearrangement uses TRBV5-4 and TRBJ1-2; D ambiguous. This CDR3 region has 13 residues. Trimming shortened V by 0 bases and J by 5 bases, and 8 bases separated the two germline ends. In germline, CDR1 is SGHNT, CDR2 YYREEE (reference sequence). The CDR3 sequence is CASSLAQTYGYTF. CDR3 coding DNA: TGTGCCAGCAGCTTGGCCCAGACTTATGGCTACACCTTC.

V is TRBV4-3 and J is TRBJ2-4; no firm D call. The CDR3 consists of 15 residues. V lost 2 bases to trimming and J lost 3 bases, with 11 bases between them. Germline-derived CDR1 and CDR2 are LGHNA and YSLEER. Here the CDR3 DNA reads TGCGCCAGCAGCCAACCCTCTACGGGCAAAAACATTCAGTACTTC. Protein product: CASSQPSTGKNIQYF.